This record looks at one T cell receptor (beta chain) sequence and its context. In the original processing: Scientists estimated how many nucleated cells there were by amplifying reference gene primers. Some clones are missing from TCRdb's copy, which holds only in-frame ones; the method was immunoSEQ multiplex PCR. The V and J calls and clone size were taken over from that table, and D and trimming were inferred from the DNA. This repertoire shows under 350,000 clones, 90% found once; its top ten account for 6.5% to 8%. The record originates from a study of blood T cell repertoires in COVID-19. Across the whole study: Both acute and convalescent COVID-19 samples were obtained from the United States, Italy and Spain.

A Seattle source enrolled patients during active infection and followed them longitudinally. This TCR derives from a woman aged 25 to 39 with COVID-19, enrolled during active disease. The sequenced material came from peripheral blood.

CDR3 sequence: CASSLILASDSYNEQFF. The CDR3 coding sequence is TGTGCCAGCAGCTTAATTTTGGCTAGCGACTCCTACAATGAGCAGTTCTTC. This sequence joins TRBV7-3 and TRBJ2-1, with D possibly TRBD2 on 6 matching bases. V lost 1 base to trimming and J lost 0 bases, with 13 bases between them. Per the germline V gene, CDR1 is SGHTA and CDR2 is FQGTGA. CDR3 size: 17 residues.